This T cell receptor (beta chain) was documented in a study of beta chain features in type 1 diabetes. As for the study in general: The study examined roughly 110,000,000 sorted cells across all samples.

V lost 10 bases, J lost 6 bases, and 10 bases lay in between. This CDR3 comprises 12 residues. CDR1 is MNHEY and CDR2 is SVGAGI in the germline V gene. TCRB transcripts that were expressed got sequenced, as all of the isolated RNA had been reverse transcribed. Data came from immunoSEQ multiplex PCR; TCRdb stores just in-frame clones and leaves some out. The profile shows fewer than 350,000 clones, about 19% of them singletons. Comments on this clone: What it binds is unknown.

Study results and caveats: In the patient group, naive, central memory and Treg TCRB repertoires seemed more alike than in the healthy donor group. The VDJ junctions of type 1 diabetes patients carried fewer insertions and more deletions.

The receptor was derived from a woman in her late teens or twenties in good health. The sequenced material came from naive CD4+ T cells from blood. The J gene is TRBJ2-6, the V gene TRBV6-5; D gene uncertain. CDR3 sequence (DNA): TGTGCCACCCGAGGCCAGGCCAACGTCCTGACTTTC. Translating it yields CATRGQANVLTF.